The 23 T cell receptor beta chains reported below all come from one sample, sequenced in a study of control samples from healthy donors and cancer patients. Assay: immunoSEQ multiplex PCR; the TCRdb copy retains only in-frame clones and omits some. Altogether approximately 110,000 clones are present, 80% to 90% being singletons, with the ten largest covering about 12%. The sample was blood. The receptors were sampled from a woman between 45 and 65 years old in good health.

In its sample, this clone was seen once. The chain employs TRBV5-4 and TRBJ1-1; 10 nucleotides line up with TRBD1. There are 15 residues in the CDR3. Germline CDR1 SGHNT, CDR2 YYREEE (reference sequence). V gave up 4 bases and J gave up 1 base; unmatched junction bases: 4. In nucleotides, the CDR3 is TGTGCCAGCAGCCGACAGGGGGCTCAGAACACTGAAGCTTTCTTT. It specifies CASSRQGAQNTEAFF.

The rearrangement uses TRBV2 and TRBJ1-5; a possible D gene is TRBD1 (6 bases). The germline V gene has CDR1 SNHLY and CDR2 FYNNEI. The ends were cut back, 6 bases at V and 3 bases at J, with 12 bases in the middle. The CDR3 contains 14 residues. The CDR3 is CASRSDRLNQPQHF. In DNA, the CDR3 is TGTGCCAGCAGATCGGACAGACTCAATCAGCCCCAGCATTTT.

The V call is TRBV5-6, the J call TRBJ1-5, with TRBD1 matching over 7 bases. CDR3 size: 16 residues. Germline V gene sequence: CDR1 SGHDT, CDR2 YYEEEE. With V trimmed by 1 base and J by 0 bases, 4 bases remained unmatched. The CDR3: CASSLTGEYSNQPQHF. Here the CDR3 DNA reads TGTGCCAGCAGCTTGACAGGGGAGTATAGCAATCAGCCCCAGCATTTT. Looking up the rest from reference TRBV5-6 and TRBJ1-5 gives the full variable domain: DAGVTQSPTHLIKTRGQQVTLRCSPKSGHDTVSWYQQALGQGPQFIFQYYEEEERQRGNFPDRFSGHQFPNYSSELNVNALLLGDSALYLCASSLTGEYSNQPQHFGDGTRLSIL.

This sequence joins TRBV18 and TRBJ2-3; no definite D call. CDR3 size: 13 residues. Trimming stripped 1 base from V and 2 bases from J, with 4 bases between. Germline V gene lookup returns CDR1 KGHSH and CDR2 LQKENI. This CDR3 is CASSPRATDTQYF. For the CDR3, the DNA is TGTGCCAGCTCACCACGGGCCACAGATACGCAGTATTTT.

V gene TRBV7-8 combines with J gene TRBJ2-2; D unresolved. The CDR3 runs to 16 residues. From germline, CDR1 is SGHVS and CDR2 FQNEAQ. Trimming removed 5 bases at V and 4 bases at J, with 17 bases between. CDR3 protein: CASSPAAGHFTGELFF. The CDR3 nucleotides are TGTGCCAGCAGCCCTGCGGCCGGGCATTTCACCGGGGAGCTGTTTTTT.

The V and J genes are TRBV6-6 and TRBJ1-3; D is possibly TRBD1 (5 bases). The CDR3 spans 15 residues. From germline, CDR1 is MNHNY and CDR2 SVGAGI (reference sequence). V lost 2 bases, J lost 4 bases, and 12 bases lay in between. DNA of the CDR3: TGTGCCAGCAGTTACGGGGGGTCAGGAGGAAACACCATATATTTT. Protein: CASSYGGSGGNTIYF.

This chain joins TRBV15 and TRBJ2-3; 8 positions agree with TRBD2. J gave up 6 bases and V 0 bases, and 5 bases lay outside the gene matches. The CDR3 consists of 15 residues. From germline, CDR1 is LNHNV and CDR2 YYDKDF (reference sequence). The CDR3 DNA reads as TGTGCCACCAGCAGAGATGGGACTAGGGGGGATACGCAGTATTTT. Its protein is CATSRDGTRGDTQYF.

The V gene is TRBV19, the J gene TRBJ2-1, with 9 bases matching TRBD1. V lost 1 base and J lost 7; bases outside the gene matches: 5. Germline CDR1 LNHDA, CDR2 SQIVND (reference sequence). This CDR3 region has 15 residues. The CDR3, as DNA: TGTGCCAGTAGTATAGTTGGACAGGGGCCTAATGAGCAGTTCTTC. This translates into CASSIVGQGPNEQFF.

This clone was counted many times. The rearrangement uses TRBV4-3 and TRBJ1-4, with D perhaps TRBD1 (5 bases). V lost 4 bases and J lost 3, with 9 bases in between. In germline, CDR1 is LGHNA, CDR2 YSLEER. This CDR3 comprises 14 residues. This CDR3 reads CASSLDTSNEKLFF. The DNA of the CDR3 is TGCGCCAGCAGCCTGGACACGTCTAATGAAAAACTGTTTTTT.

This chain uses TRBV13 with TRBJ2-7; 8 nucleotides align to TRBD1. J was trimmed by 0 bases and V by 1 base; bases with no gene match: 11. Germline V gene data show CDR1 as PRHDT and CDR2 as FYEKMQ (reference sequence). The CDR3 covers 18 residues. CDR3 nucleotides: TGTGCCAGCAGCTTAGCAGGGACAGGTTTAACGAGCTCCTACGAGCAGTACTTC. Protein product: CASSLAGTGLTSSYEQYF.

This rearrangement joins TRBV7-3 to TRBJ2-3; 10 bases line up with TRBD2. CDR3 length: 17 amino acids. J gave up 3 bases and V 4 bases, and 10 bases lay outside the gene matches. CDR1 is SGHTA, CDR2 FQGTGA, per germline. Here the CDR3 reads CASSSGPSGSSTDTQYF. In nucleotides, the CDR3 is TGTGCCAGCAGCTCAGGTCCTAGCGGGAGTTCAACAGATACGCAGTATTTT.

This clone has a single count. The chain joins TRBV5-4 to TRBJ1-3; 7 bases line up with TRBD1. CDR1 is SGHNT, CDR2 YYREEE, per germline (reference sequence). With V trimmed by 4 bases and J by 4 bases, 5 bases remained unmatched. The CDR3 runs to 14 residues. CDR3 in amino acids: CASSPTGVGNTIYF. For the CDR3, the DNA is TGTGCCAGCAGCCCCACAGGGGTCGGAAACACCATATATTTT. Looking up the rest from reference TRBV5-4 and TRBJ1-3 gives the full variable domain: ETGVTQSPTHLIKTRGQQVTLRCSSQSGHNTVSWYQQALGQGPQFIFQYYREEENGRGNFPPRFSGLQFPNYSSELNVNALELDDSALYLCASSPTGVGNTIYFGEGSWLTVV.

The rearrangement joins TRBV6-6 to TRBJ1-6; a weak D match, TRBD1 (6 bases). Germline V lookup: CDR1 MNHNY, CDR2 SVGAGI (reference sequence). V was clipped by 0 bases and J by 6 bases, with 12 bases between them. The CDR3 loop spans 16 amino acids. Written as DNA, the CDR3 is TGTGCCAGCAGTTACTCGCCAGGGGCGATTAATTCACCCCTCCACTTT. Translating gives CASSYSPGAINSPLHF.

The chain has TRBV30 and TRBJ1-2; D remains unclear. The germline gives CDR1 GTSNPN, CDR2 SVGIG (reference sequence). V shed 3 bases and J shed 7 bases, with 15 bases lying between them. This CDR3 has 13 amino acids. As DNA, the CDR3 is TGTGCCTGGAGCCTGGGCGAGGGCCGTGGCTACACCTTC. Translated, it gives CAWSLGEGRGYTF.

The chain joins TRBV6-5 to TRBJ2-1, with unresolved D. Germline loops: CDR1 MNHEY, CDR2 SVGAGI. Trimming stripped 0 bases from V and 6 bases from J, with 12 bases between. This CDR3 contains 15 residues. The CDR3 DNA reads as TGTGCCAGCAGTTACTCTCCGGCGTGGGGCAATGAGCAGTTCTTC. Encoded protein: CASSYSPAWGNEQFF.

This chain links TRBV6-6 with TRBJ1-1; tentative D call: TRBD1 (6 bases). CDR1 MNHNY and CDR2 SVGAGI come from the germline V gene (reference sequence). This CDR3 is built from 14 residues. The ends were cut back, 2 bases at V and 3 bases at J, with 10 bases in the middle. This CDR3 reads CASSYGGADTEAFF. CDR3 bases: TGTGCCAGCAGTTACGGGGGGGCGGACACTGAAGCTTTCTTT.

The J gene is TRBJ2-2, the V gene TRBV6-2 or TRBV6-3, with 8 bases matching TRBD1. Germline V gene data show CDR1 as MNHEY and CDR2 as SVGEGT. The V gene end was trimmed by 5 bases and the J gene end by 3 bases; junction bases not matched to a gene: 5. This CDR3 has 15 amino acids. This CDR3 reads CASSDRGPYTGELFF. The DNA of the CDR3 is TGTGCCAGCAGTGACAGGGGCCCATACACCGGGGAGCTGTTTTTT.

This chain links TRBV20-1 with TRBJ1-1; D ambiguous. The CDR3 has 11 residues. V lost 0 bases, J lost 7 bases, and 6 bases lay in between. Germline V gene lookup returns CDR1 DFQATT and CDR2 SNEGSKA (reference sequence). The CDR3 reads CSARDLSEAFF. DNA for the CDR3: TGCAGTGCTAGAGATCTCAGTGAAGCTTTCTTT.

The chain uses TRBV6-1 and TRBJ1-3; 7 nucleotides agree with TRBD1. Germline V CDR1 and CDR2: MNHNS, SASEGT. This CDR3 contains 15 residues. V gave up 2 bases and J gave up 2 bases; unmatched junction bases: 3. CDR3 loop: CASSESTGTGNTIYF. The DNA for the CDR3 is TGTGCCAGCAGTGAATCGACAGGGACTGGAAACACCATATATTTT.

The V and J genes are TRBV13 and TRBJ2-2; 10 positions agree with TRBD2. Looked up from germline, CDR1 is PRHDT and CDR2 is FYEKMQ (reference sequence). Trimming removed 5 bases from V and 3 bases from J; junction bases left unmatched: 6. This CDR3 has 16 residues. The CDR3 region has the DNA TGTGCCAGCAGCACCAGCGGGGGGGCTGACACCGGGGAGCTGTTTTTT. Amino acids: CASSTSGGADTGELFF. The variable domain in full, completed from reference TRBV13 and TRBJ2-2, reads AAGVIQSPRHLIKEKRETATLKCYPIPRHDTVYWYQQGPGQDPQFLISFYEKMQSDKGSIPDRFSAQQFSDYHSELNMSSLELGDSALYFCASSTSGGADTGELFFGEGSRLTVL.

CDR3 residues: CASSVEGLNYGYTF. CDR3 bases: TGTGCCAGCAGCGTAGAAGGGCTTAACTATGGCTACACCTTC. This rearrangement joins TRBV9 to TRBJ1-2; D is ambiguous. Germline CDR1 is SGDLS and CDR2 is YYNGEE. Trimming removed 0 bases at V and 1 base at J, with 7 bases between. This CDR3 has 14 residues.

V gene TRBV15 combines with J gene TRBJ2-5; 7 nucleotides align to TRBD2. Trimming at V came to 2 bases and at J to 5 bases, leaving 2 bases not matched to a gene. Germline loops: CDR1 LNHNV, CDR2 YYDKDF (reference sequence). CDR3 length: 13 residues. In DNA, the CDR3 is TGTGCCACCAGCAGATCAGCGGGGGAGACCCAGTACTTC. This codes for CATSRSAGETQYF.

The chain is built from TRBV4-3 and TRBJ2-1; D is undetermined. Trimming removed 0 bases from V and 8 bases from J, with 11 bases in between. The CDR3 runs to 14 residues. CDR1 and CDR2 (germline): LGHNA, YSLEER. Here the CDR3 reads CASSQDMSSDEQFF. The CDR3 coding sequence is TGCGCCAGCAGCCAAGATATGTCCAGTGATGAGCAGTTCTTC.